These T cell receptor beta chains were read from a single sample in a study of blood T cell repertoires in COVID-19. The method was immunoSEQ multiplex PCR; TCRdb's version includes in-frame clones alone and lacks a portion of them. The repertoire holds over 400,000 clones, roughly 85% seen once, with over 1.1% in the top ten. Material for sequencing was peripheral blood. The receptors were gathered from a young woman with active or convalescent COVID-19. The CDR3 runs from the conserved cysteine through the conserved F or W. A D gene is named only where the DNA matches it firmly. Not every row has a clone size; where given, it reads once, few, many or a size class.

clone size,V gene,J gene,D gene,CDR3 protein,CDR3 DNA
.,TRBV9,TRBJ2-7,TRBD2,CASSVEASGSDEQYF,TGTGCCAGCAGCGTAGAGGCTAGCGGGAGTGACGAGCAGTACTTC
.,TRBV12-5,TRBJ2-5,TRBD2,CASGFPGLAGVTQETQYF,TGTGCTAGTGGTTTTCCGGGACTAGCGGGGGTAACCCAAGAGACCCAGTACTTC
.,TRBV5-5,TRBJ2-1,.,CASTLLGDYNEQFF,TGTGCCAGCACCCTTCTAGGGGACTACAATGAGCAGTTCTTC
.,TRBV5-1,TRBJ2-5,TRBD1,CASSLADRAGGETQYF,TGCGCCAGCAGCTTGGCGGACAGGGCTGGGGGAGAGACCCAGTACTTC
once,TRBV15,TRBJ1-1,.,CATSLSQGGYTEAFF,TGTGCCACCAGCCTCTCACAGGGCGGGTACACTGAAGCTTTCTTT
few,TRBV27,TRBJ2-2,TRBD2,CASTDLAGANTGELFF,TGTGCCAGCACGGACCTAGCGGGGGCAAACACCGGGGAGCTGTTTTTT
.,TRBV5-1,TRBJ2-1,.,CASSLDIPYNEQFF,TGCGCCAGCAGCTTGGACATCCCTTACAATGAGCAGTTCTTC
.,TRBV10-3,TRBJ2-7,.,CAISMAGTADYEQYF,TGTGCCATCAGTATGGCCGGGACTGCGGACTACGAGCAGTACTTC
few,TRBV7-6,TRBJ2-7,.,CASSSGRGPKPYEQYF,TGTGCCAGCAGCTCGGGTCGAGGGCCTAAACCCTACGAGCAGTACTTC
.,TRBV6-5,TRBJ1-2,TRBD1,CATRPGQGVNYGYTF,TGTGCCACCCGACCGGGACAGGGGGTAAACTATGGCTACACCTTC
.,TRBV6-1,TRBJ2-3,TRBD2,CASSEAGGNTDTQYF,TGTGCCAGCAGTGAAGCGGGGGGGAACACAGATACGCAGTATTTT
.,TRBV2,TRBJ2-3,.,CASSPTGDGTDTQYF,TGTGCCAGCAGTCCCACTGGAGACGGCACAGATACGCAGTATTTT
.,TRBV19,TRBJ2-1,TRBD2,CASSSSGSGSYNEQFF,TGTGCCAGTAGTAGTAGCGGGAGTGGTTCCTACAATGAGCAGTTCTTC
.,TRBV19,TRBJ2-5,.,CASMQGTTGTQYF,TGTGCCAGTATGCAGGGGACAACGGGGACCCAGTACTTC
.,TRBV29-1,TRBJ2-4,TRBD1,CSATVGTGAAKNIQYF,TGCAGCGCCACCGTGGGGACAGGGGCGGCCAAAAACATTCAGTACTTC
.,TRBV27,TRBJ1-2,TRBD1,CASKGRQGNYGYTF,TGTGCCAGCAAAGGGCGACAGGGTAACTATGGCTACACCTTC
once,TRBV7-9,TRBJ2-7,.,CASSLAEANYEQYF,TGTGCCAGCAGCTTAGCGGAGGCAAATTACGAGCAGTACTTC
.,TRBV4-1,TRBJ2-2,TRBD2,CASSQDSLAGGTGELFF,TGCGCCAGCAGCCAAGACTCACTAGCGGGAGGTACCGGGGAGCTGTTTTTT
.,TRBV4-1,TRBJ1-4,.,CASSQAGLDEKLFF,TGCGCCAGCAGCCAAGCGGGACTGGATGAAAAACTGTTTTTT
.,TRBV12-3/TRBV12-4,TRBJ1-1,.,CASSLAGNTEAFF,TGTGCCAGCAGTTTGGCAGGGAACACTGAAGCTTTCTTT
.,TRBV23-1,TRBJ1-4,TRBD1,CASSQPETGPEKLFF,TGCGCCAGCAGTCAACCGGAGACAGGGCCTGAAAAACTGTTTTTT
.,TRBV16,TRBJ1-5,TRBD1,CASSPGTDNQPQHF,TGTGCCAGCAGCCCGGGGACAGATAATCAGCCCCAGCATTTT
.,TRBV6-1,TRBJ1-3,TRBD1,CASSVAPTGTGNTIYF,TGTGCCAGCAGTGTCGCCCCGACAGGGACTGGAAACACCATATATTTT
.,TRBV7-8,TRBJ2-2,TRBD2,CASSKIPKLAGVGTGELFF,TGTGCCAGCAGCAAGATACCCAAACTAGCGGGAGTCGGGACCGGGGAGCTGTTTTTT